This T cell receptor beta chain was recorded in a study of blood T cell repertoires in COVID-19. Study as a whole: Acute and convalescent COVID-19 samples came from the United States, Italy and Spain. PBMCs, B-cell-depleted T cells, or T cells were the source of the cDNA or gDNA that made up the material.

Per the study methods: Reference gene primer amplification yielded estimated nucleated cell counts. TCRdb's table, derived via immunoSEQ multiplex PCR, lists solely in-frame clones and lacks some. V and J calls and clone size follow that table, whereas D and trimming were derived from the DNA. The table has fewer than 150,000 clones, about 84% seen once; the top ten hold over 5%. The length of the CDR3 is 15 residues. The J segment lost 5 bases and the V segment lost 2 bases, leaving 5 bases of the junction unmatched. CDR1 MNHNS and CDR2 SASEGT come from the germline V gene. J is TRBJ2-1 and V is TRBV6-1, with 8 bases that match TRBD1. The TCR originated in a human donor in a cohort sampled during active COVID-19. The sequencing sample was made of peripheral blood. This CDR3 reads CASSEQGAGDNEQFF. As DNA, the CDR3 is TGTGCCAGCAGTGAACAGGGGGCTGGTGACAATGAGCAGTTCTTC.